This T cell receptor (beta chain) was sequenced in a study of monozygotic twins with inflammatory bowel disease. Whole-study results and caveats: Whereas healthy co-twins had higher TCRbeta diversity (inverse Simpson), IBD patients had lower diversity. In these data, no single strong IBD-associated signal or clonotype received support. Sharing of clonotypes with others was lower in IBD patients than in healthy twins, and this was especially so with disease activity.

Germline-derived CDR1 and CDR2 are SGHDT and YYEEEE. The CDR3 is 15 residues long. It was from whole blood, with no T cell sorting, that total RNA was isolated. As regards this clonotype: No antigen is known for it.

After re-calling the 5' RACE reads, TCRdb lists one entry per CDR3 protein, DNA absent. The sample's table shows some 440,000 distinct CDR3 sequences. The sample taken for sequencing was blood. The sequence came from a human donor with ulcerative colitis or Crohn's disease, or a healthy co-twin of an affected twin (not recorded which). V and J are TRBV5-6 and TRBJ2-3; as DNA is missing, the TRBD1 call by TCRdb cannot be tested. The CDR3 loop reads CASSSRGVVADTQYF.